The 3 T cell receptor beta chains reported below all come from one sample, sequenced in a study of T cells in Graves' hyperthyroidism and ophthalmopathy (dated by TCRdb to the late 2010s). The receptor library was made with multiplex PCR. Sequencing was performed on an Illumina HiSeq 2000. Amplification of TCR beta CDR3 regions was carried out from RNA transcripts. The TCR CDR3 was subjected to a first round of RT-PCR using the HTBI primer set and the Qiagen OneStep RT-PCR kit. Clones were called with MiXCR by TCRdb after fastp trimmed the public reads at Q25, and only in-frame beta chains were retained. Each CDR3 protein appears once, grouped with its most common genes and DNA. In this sample the table shows over 650,000 distinct CDR3 sequences, about 15% of which occur a single time. The ten largest make up under 8.5% of the sample. Sequencing was done on a sample of blood. These receptors came from a man younger than 35 with Graves' hyperthyroidism.

There are a few counts of this clonotype. This chain connects TRBV7-6 to TRBJ2-7; TRBD2 aligns across 8 bases. V was clipped by 1 base and J by 4 bases; unmatched bases: 6. The CDR3 covers 15 residues. The germline V gene encodes CDR1 SGHVS and CDR2 FNYEAQ. The CDR3 protein is CASSLESGSEYEQYF. DNA of the CDR3: TGTGCCAGCAGCTTAGAAAGCGGGAGTGAGTACGAGCAGTACTTC.

The chain combines TRBV20-1 with TRBJ2-2; 7 positions agree with TRBD2. Per the germline V gene, CDR1 is DFQATT and CDR2 is SNEGSKA (reference sequence). The junction had 7 bases not matched to a gene; V was cut back by 4 bases and J by 5 bases. This CDR3 is 14 amino acids long. CDR3 in DNA: TGCAGTGCTACCGGCGGGACTATGACCGGGGAGCTGTTTTTT. It specifies CSATGGTMTGELFF.

The chain recombines TRBV27 with TRBJ2-7; D is possibly TRBD1 (5 bases). Trimming left V 3 bases short and J 0 bases short, with 9 bases between. This CDR3 region has 14 residues. Germline V gives CDR1 MNHEY, CDR2 SMNVEV (reference sequence). CDR3 protein: CASSFTGNSYEQYF. CDR3 nucleotide sequence: TGTGCCAGCAGTTTCACAGGTAACTCCTACGAGCAGTACTTC.